Reported below is one TCR beta chain. Its antigen is undetermined. This entry comes from a study of cytotoxic CD8 clonotypes in ibrutinib-treated CLL. Whole-study context: Collecting the response samples happened after a median 12 months of treatment, with a range of 6 to 36. When averaged across all of the samples, the counts came to 255,043 productive templates and about 89,000 productive rearrangements. Study-level points and caveats: Baseline-level clonality went beyond age-matched healthy donors and moved in step with circulating CD8+ T-cell counts.

Assay used: immunoSEQ multiplex PCR; TCRdb lists only in-frame clones, some missing. The sample consists of about 130,000 clones, roughly 80% of them appearing once. The CDR3 runs 16 residues. V shed 5 bases, J shed 1 base, and the junction held 7 bases outside the gene matches. The germline V gene encodes CDR1 SGHVS and CDR2 FNYEAQ. This TCR was sampled from a human donor with chronic lymphocytic leukemia. The material was PBMCs, obtained after 24 months of ibrutinib treatment. This chain connects TRBV7-6 to TRBJ1-1, with TRBD1 identical over 10 bases. CDR3 bases: TGTGCCAGCAGCCCTGACAGGGGGCCAACGAACACTGAAGCTTTCTTT. The encoded protein is CASSPDRGPTNTEAFF.